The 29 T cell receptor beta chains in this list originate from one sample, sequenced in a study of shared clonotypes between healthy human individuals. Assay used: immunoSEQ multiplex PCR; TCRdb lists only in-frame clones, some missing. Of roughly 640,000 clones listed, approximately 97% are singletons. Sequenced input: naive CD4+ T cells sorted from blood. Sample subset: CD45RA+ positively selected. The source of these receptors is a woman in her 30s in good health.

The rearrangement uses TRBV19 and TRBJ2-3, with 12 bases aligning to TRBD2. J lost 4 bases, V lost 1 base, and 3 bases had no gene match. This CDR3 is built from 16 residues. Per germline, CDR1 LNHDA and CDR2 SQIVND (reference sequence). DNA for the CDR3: TGTGCCAGTAGTATAGGACTAGCGGGAGAGGCAGATACGCAGTATTTT. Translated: CASSIGLAGEADTQYF. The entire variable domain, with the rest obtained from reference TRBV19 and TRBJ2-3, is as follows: DGGITQSPKYLFRKEGQNVTLSCEQNLNHDAMYWYRQDPGQGLRLIYYSQIVNDFQKGDIAEGYSVSREKKESFPLTVTSAQKNPTAFYLCASSIGLAGEADTQYFGPGTRLTVL.

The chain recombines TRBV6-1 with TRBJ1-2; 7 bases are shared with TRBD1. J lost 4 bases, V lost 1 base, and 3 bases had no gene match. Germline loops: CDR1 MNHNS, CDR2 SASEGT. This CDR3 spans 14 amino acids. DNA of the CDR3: TGTGCCAGCAGTGAAGTCCCAGGGGGCTATGGCTACACCTTC. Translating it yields CASSEVPGGYGYTF.

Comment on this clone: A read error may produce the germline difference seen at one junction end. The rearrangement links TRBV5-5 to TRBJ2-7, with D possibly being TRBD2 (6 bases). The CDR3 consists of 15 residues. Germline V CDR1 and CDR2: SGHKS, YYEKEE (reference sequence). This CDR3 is CASGLRSGRFDEQYF. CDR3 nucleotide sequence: TGTGCCAGCGGCTTAAGGTCAGGGAGGTTCGACGAGCAGTACTTC. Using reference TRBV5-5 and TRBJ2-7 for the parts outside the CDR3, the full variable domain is DAGVTQSPTHLIKTRGQQVTLRCSPISGHKSVSWYQQVLGQGPQFIFQYYEKEERGRGNFPDRFSARQFPNYSSELNVNALLLGDSALYLCASGLRSGRFDEQYFGPGTRLTVT.

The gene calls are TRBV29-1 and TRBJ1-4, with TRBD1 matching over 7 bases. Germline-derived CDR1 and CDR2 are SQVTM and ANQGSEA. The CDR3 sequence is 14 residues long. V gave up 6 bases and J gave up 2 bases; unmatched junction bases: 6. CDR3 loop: CSVPTGSTNEKLFF. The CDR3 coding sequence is TGCAGCGTCCCGACAGGGTCTACTAATGAAAAACTGTTTTTT.

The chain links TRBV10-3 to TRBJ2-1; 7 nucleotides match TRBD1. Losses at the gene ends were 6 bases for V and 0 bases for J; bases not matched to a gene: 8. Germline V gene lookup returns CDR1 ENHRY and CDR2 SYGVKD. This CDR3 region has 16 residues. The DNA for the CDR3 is TGTGCCATCAGCGACGGGACAGCTAGCTCCTACAATGAGCAGTTCTTC. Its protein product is CAISDGTASSYNEQFF.

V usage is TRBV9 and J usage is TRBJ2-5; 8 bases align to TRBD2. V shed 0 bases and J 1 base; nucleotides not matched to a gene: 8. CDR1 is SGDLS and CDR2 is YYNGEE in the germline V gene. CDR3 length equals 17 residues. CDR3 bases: TGTGCCAGCAGCGTAGAGTTGAGCGGGAGACTCCAAGAGACCCAGTACTTC. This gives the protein CASSVELSGRLQETQYF.

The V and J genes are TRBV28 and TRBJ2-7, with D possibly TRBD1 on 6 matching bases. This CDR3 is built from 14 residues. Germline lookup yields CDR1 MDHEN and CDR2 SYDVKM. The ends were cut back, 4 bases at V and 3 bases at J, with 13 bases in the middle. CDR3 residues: CASSSMDRNYEQYF. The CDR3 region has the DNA TGTGCCAGCAGTTCCATGGACAGAAACTACGAGCAGTACTTC. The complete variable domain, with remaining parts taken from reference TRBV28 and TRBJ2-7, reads DVKVTQSSRYLVKRTGEKVFLECVQDMDHENMFWYRQDPGLGLRLIYFSYDVKMKEKGDIPEGYSVSREKKERFSLILESASTNQTSMYLCASSSMDRNYEQYFGPGTRLTVT.

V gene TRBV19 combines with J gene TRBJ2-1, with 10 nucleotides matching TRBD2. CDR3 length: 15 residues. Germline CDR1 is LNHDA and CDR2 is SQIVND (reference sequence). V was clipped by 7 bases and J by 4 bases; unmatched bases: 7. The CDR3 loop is CASTGSGRPYNEQFF. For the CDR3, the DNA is TGTGCCAGTACGGGTAGCGGGAGGCCTTACAATGAGCAGTTCTTC.

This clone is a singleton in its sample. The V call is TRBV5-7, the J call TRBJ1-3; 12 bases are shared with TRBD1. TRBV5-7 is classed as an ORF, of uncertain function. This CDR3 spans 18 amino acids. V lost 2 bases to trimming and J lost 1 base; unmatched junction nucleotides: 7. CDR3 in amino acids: CASSFRDRGPVSGNTIYF. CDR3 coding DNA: TGTGCCAGCAGCTTCCGGGACAGGGGGCCGGTATCTGGAAACACCATATATTTT.

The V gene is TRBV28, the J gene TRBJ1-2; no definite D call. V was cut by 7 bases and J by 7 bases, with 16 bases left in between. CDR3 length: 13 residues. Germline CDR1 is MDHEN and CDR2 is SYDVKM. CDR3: CASTQEGDRGYTF. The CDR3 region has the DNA TGTGCCAGCACCCAAGAGGGAGACCGTGGCTACACCTTC.

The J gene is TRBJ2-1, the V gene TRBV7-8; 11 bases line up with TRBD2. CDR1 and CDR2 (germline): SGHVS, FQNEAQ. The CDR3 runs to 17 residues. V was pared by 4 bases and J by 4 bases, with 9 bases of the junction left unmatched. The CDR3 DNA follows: TGTGCCAGCAGCTCCTCTCGACTAGCGGGGCCATACAATGAGCAGTTCTTC. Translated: CASSSSRLAGPYNEQFF.

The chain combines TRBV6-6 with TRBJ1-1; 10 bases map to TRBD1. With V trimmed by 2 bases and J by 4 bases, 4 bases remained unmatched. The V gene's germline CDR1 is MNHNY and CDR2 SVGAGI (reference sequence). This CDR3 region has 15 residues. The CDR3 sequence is CASSYPGQGRTEAFF. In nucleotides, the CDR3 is TGTGCCAGCAGTTACCCGGGACAGGGGCGCACTGAAGCTTTCTTT.

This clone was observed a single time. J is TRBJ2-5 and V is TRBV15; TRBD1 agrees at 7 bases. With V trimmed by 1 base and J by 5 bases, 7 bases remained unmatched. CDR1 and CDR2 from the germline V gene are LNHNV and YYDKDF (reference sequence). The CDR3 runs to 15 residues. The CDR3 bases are TGTGCCACCAGCAGAGTTGGAACAGGGGTCGAGACCCAGTACTTC. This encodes CATSRVGTGVETQYF.

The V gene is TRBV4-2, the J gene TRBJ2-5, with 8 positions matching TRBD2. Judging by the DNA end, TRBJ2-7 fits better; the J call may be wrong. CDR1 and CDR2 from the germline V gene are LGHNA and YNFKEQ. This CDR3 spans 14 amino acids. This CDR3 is CASSLPGGRGEQYF. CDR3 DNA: TGTGCCAGCAGCCTACCGGGAGGGAGAGGCGAGCAGTACTTC.

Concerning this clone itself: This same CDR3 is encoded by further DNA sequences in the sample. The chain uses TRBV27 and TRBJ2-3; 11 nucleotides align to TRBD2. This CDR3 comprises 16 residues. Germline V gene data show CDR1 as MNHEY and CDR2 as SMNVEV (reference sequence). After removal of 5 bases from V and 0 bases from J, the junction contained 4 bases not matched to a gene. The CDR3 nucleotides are TGTGCCAGCAGTCTCTCTAGCGGGAGGAGCACAGATACGCAGTATTTT. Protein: CASSLSSGRSTDTQYF.

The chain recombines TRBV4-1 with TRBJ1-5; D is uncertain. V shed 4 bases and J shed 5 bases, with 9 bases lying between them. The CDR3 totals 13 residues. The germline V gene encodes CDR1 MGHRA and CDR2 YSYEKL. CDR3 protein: CASSRTRDQPQHF. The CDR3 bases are TGCGCCAGCAGCCGTACACGAGATCAGCCCCAGCATTTT.

CDR3 in amino acids: CASSYRRTNGYEQYF. The CDR3 nucleotides are TGTGCCAGCAGTTACCGAAGGACTAATGGATACGAGCAGTACTTC. The chain is built from TRBV6-6 and TRBJ2-7, with D possibly being TRBD2 (6 bases). Trimming pared 2 bases from V and 4 bases from J, leaving 15 bases between. The CDR3 consists of 15 residues. Looked up from germline, CDR1 is MNHNY and CDR2 is SVGAGI (reference sequence).

DNA for the CDR3: TGTGCCAGCAGCGGGTACGGGACTAGCGGGAGCCAAGAGACCCAGTACTTC. It specifies CASSGYGTSGSQETQYF. The V and J genes are TRBV7-9 and TRBJ2-5, with TRBD2 matching 14 bases. V was pared by 5 bases and J by 1 base, with 6 bases of the junction left unmatched. Germline CDR1 reads SEHNR; CDR2 reads FQNEAQ (reference sequence). This CDR3 contains 17 residues.

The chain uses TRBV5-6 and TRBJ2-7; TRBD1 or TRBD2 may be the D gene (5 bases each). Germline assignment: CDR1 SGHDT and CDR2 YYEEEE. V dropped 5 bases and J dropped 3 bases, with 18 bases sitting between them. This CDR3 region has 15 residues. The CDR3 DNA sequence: TGTGCCAGCAGTTGGGGGTCCGGACGGGGCTACGAGCAGTACTTC. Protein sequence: CASSWGSGRGYEQYF.

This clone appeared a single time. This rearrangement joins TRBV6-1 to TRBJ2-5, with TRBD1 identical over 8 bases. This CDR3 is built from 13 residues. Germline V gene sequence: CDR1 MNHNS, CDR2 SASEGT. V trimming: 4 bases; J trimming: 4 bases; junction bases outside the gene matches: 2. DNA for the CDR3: TGTGCCAGCAGTGGGGACAGGCGAGAGACCCAGTACTTC. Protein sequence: CASSGDRRETQYF.

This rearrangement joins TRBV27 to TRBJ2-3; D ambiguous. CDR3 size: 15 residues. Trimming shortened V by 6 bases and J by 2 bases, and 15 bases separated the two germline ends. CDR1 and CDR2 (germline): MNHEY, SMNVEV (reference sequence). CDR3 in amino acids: CASRDWQASTDTQYF. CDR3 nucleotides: TGTGCCAGCAGAGATTGGCAGGCGTCCACAGATACGCAGTATTTT.

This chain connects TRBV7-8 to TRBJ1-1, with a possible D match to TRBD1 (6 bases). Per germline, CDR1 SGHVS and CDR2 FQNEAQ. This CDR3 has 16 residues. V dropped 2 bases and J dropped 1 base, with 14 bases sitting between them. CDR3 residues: CASSLSEATGNTEAFF. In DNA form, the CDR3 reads TGTGCCAGCAGCTTATCGGAAGCGACAGGGAACACTGAAGCTTTCTTT.

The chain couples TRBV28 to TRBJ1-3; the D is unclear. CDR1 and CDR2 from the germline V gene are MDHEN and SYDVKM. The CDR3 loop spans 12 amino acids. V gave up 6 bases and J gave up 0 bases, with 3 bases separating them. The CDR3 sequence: CASRHSGNTIYF. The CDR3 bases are TGTGCCAGCAGGCACTCTGGAAACACCATATATTTT.

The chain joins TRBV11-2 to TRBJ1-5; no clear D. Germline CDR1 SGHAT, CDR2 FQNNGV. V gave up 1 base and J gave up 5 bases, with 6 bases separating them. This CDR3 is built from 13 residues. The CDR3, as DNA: TGTGCCAGCAGCTTAGGTCAGTATCAGCCCCAGCATTTT. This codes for CASSLGQYQPQHF.

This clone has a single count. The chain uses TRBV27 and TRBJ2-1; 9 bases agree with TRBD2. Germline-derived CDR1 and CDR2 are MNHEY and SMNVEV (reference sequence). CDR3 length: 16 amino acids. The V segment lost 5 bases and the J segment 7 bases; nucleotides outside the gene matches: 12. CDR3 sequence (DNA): TGTGCCAGCAGTCCACGGATTAGCGGGAGAGAAAATGAGCAGTTCTTC. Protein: CASSPRISGRENEQFF.

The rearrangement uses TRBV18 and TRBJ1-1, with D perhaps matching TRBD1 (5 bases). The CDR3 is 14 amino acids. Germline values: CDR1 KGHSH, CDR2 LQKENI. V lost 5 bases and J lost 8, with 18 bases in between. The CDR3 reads CASSDAGDRLEAFF. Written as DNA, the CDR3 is TGTGCCAGCTCAGATGCGGGGGACCGCTTAGAAGCTTTCTTT.

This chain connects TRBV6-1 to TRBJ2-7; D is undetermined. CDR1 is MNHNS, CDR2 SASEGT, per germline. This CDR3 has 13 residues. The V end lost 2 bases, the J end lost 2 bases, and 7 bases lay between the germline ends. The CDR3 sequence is CASSENTPYEQYF. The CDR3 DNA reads TGTGCCAGCAGTGAAAACACACCCTACGAGCAGTACTTC.

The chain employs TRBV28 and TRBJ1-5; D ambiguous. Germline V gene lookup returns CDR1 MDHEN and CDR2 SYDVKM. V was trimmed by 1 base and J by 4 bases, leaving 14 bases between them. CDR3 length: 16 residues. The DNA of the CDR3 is TGTGCCAGCAGTTTATTAACGTTTCGAGCAAATCAGCCCCAGCATTTT. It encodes CASSLLTFRANQPQHF.

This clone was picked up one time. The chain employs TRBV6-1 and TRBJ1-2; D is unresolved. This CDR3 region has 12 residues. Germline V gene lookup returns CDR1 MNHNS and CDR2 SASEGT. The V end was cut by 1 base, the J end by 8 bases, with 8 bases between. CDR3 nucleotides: TGTGCCAGCAGTGAAGACCGACGAGGCTACACCTTC. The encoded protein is CASSEDRRGYTF.